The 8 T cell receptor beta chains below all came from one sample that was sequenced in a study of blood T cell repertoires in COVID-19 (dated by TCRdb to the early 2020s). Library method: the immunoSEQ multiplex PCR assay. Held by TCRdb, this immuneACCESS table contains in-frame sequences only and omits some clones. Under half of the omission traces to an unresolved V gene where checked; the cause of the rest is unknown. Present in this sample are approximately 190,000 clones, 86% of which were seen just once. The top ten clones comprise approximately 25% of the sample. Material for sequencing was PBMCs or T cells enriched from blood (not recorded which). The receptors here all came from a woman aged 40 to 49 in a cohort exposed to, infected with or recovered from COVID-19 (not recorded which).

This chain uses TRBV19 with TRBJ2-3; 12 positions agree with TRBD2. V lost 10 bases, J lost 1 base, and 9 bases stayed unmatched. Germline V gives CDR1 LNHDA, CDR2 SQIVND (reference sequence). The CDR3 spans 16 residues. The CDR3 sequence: CATKGTSGQGTDTQYF. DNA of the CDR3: TGTGCCACCAAAGGGACTAGCGGGCAGGGCACAGATACGCAGTATTTT.

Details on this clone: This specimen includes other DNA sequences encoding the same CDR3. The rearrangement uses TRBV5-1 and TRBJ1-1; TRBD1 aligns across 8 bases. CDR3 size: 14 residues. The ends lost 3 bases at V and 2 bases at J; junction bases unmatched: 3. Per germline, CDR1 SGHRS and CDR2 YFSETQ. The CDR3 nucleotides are TGCGCCAGCAGCTCCGGGACAGGCAACACTGAAGCTTTCTTT. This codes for CASSSGTGNTEAFF.

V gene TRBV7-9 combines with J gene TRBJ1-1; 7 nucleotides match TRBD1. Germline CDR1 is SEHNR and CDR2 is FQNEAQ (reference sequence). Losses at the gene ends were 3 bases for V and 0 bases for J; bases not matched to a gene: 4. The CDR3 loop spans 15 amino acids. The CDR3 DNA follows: TGTGCCAGCAGCTTGACAGGGTCTATGAACACTGAAGCTTTCTTT. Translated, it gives CASSLTGSMNTEAFF.

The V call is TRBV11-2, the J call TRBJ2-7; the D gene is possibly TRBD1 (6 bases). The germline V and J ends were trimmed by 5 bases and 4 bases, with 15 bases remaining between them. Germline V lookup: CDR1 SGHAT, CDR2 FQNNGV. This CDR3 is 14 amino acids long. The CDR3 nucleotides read TGTGCCAGCAGCCTTACAGGGCCGGTTTACGAGCAGTACTTC. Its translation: CASSLTGPVYEQYF.

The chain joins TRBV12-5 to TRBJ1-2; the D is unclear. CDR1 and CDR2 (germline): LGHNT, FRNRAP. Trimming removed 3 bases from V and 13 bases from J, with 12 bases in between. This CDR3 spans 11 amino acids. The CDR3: CASGLTGVGTF. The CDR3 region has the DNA TGTGCTAGTGGTTTAACCGGGGTGGGCACCTTC.

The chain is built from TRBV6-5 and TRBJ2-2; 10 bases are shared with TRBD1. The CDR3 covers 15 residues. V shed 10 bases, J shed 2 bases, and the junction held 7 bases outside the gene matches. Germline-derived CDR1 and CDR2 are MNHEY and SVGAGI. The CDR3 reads CAIKTTGGNTGELFF. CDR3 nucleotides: TGTGCCATTAAAACGACAGGGGGCAACACCGGGGAGCTGTTTTTT.

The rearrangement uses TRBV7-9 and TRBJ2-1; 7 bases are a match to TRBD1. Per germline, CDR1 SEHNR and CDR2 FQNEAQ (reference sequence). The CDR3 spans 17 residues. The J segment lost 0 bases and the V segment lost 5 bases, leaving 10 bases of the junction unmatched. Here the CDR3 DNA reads TGTGCCAGCAGCCCCGAACTCAGGGGGAGCTCCTACAATGAGCAGTTCTTC. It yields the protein CASSPELRGSSYNEQFF.

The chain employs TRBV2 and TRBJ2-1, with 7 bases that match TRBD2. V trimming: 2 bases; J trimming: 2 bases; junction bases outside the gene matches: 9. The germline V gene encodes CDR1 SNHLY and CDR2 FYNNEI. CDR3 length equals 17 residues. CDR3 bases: TGTGCCAGCAGTGAACCAGTGGGAGGGCCAACCTACAATGAGCAGTTCTTC. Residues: CASSEPVGGPTYNEQFF.